The 25 T cell receptor beta chains in this list originate from one sample, sequenced in a study of T cells after yellow fever vaccination. Via MiXCR, TCRdb re-called the 5' RACE reads, giving one row per CDR3 protein. This table has some 550,000 distinct CDR3 sequences, about 19% appearing once. Specimen: PBMCs, collected 15 days after the yellow fever booster vaccination. Receptors originate from a man aged 30 to 39 who received the YFV17D yellow fever vaccine.

In this sample, this clonotype turned up a few times. The chain combines TRBV18 with TRBJ2-7; 7 bases are shared with TRBD1. The CDR3 loop spans 15 amino acids. The V gene's germline CDR1 is KGHSH and CDR2 LQKENI. V was clipped by 3 bases and J by 6 bases; unmatched bases: 11. In nucleotides, the CDR3 is TGTGCCAGCTCACCGGTGGGGCAGGGGGTCGGCGAGCAGTACTTC. Its translation: CASSPVGQGVGEQYF. The full variable domain, with the rest looked up from reference TRBV18 and TRBJ2-7, is NAGVMQNPRHLVRRRGQEARLRCSPMKGHSHVYWYRQLPEEGLKFMVYLQKENIIDESGMPKERFSAEFPKEGPSILRIQQVVRGDSAAYFCASSPVGQGVGEQYFGPGTRLTVT.

The rearrangement uses TRBV7-9 and TRBJ2-2; the D call may be TRBD1 or TRBD2 (8 bases each). Germline-derived CDR1 and CDR2 are SEHNR and FQNEAQ (reference sequence). The CDR3 runs 16 residues. Trimming removed 7 bases from V and 7 bases from J, with 22 bases in between. The CDR3 DNA reads as TGTGCCAGCATCGGGAGGGCCAGGGGGCGCGTCGGGGAGCTGTTTTTT. This translates into CASIGRARGRVGELFF.

V gene TRBV5-6 combines with J gene TRBJ2-5; 7 bases match TRBD1. The junction had 5 bases not matched to a gene; V was cut back by 4 bases and J by 5 bases. Germline CDR1 is SGHDT and CDR2 is YYEEEE. The CDR3 is made up of 13 amino acids. As DNA, the CDR3 is TGTGCCAGCAGCACCGACAGGGCGGAGACCCAGTACTTC. The encoded protein is CASSTDRAETQYF.

V usage is TRBV29-1 and J usage is TRBJ1-1; a possible D gene is TRBD1 (5 bases). CDR3 length: 13 residues. Germline values: CDR1 SQVTM, CDR2 ANQGSEA. The germline V and J ends were trimmed by 2 bases and 6 bases, with 13 bases remaining between them. DNA for the CDR3: TGCAGCGTTGAAATTCCGGGGGTCCCTGAAGCTTTCTTT. Translated: CSVEIPGVPEAFF.

The chain is built from TRBV4-3 and TRBJ2-1; 7 bases are shared with TRBD2. This CDR3 has 15 amino acids. Germline CDR1 LGHNA, CDR2 YSLEER. V shed 1 base and J 3 bases; nucleotides not matched to a gene: 3. DNA of the CDR3: TGCGCCAGCAGCCAAGTCCAGCGGGACTACAATGAGCAGTTCTTC. Residues: CASSQVQRDYNEQFF.

This clonotype has just a few counts. The J gene is TRBJ2-2, the V gene TRBV7-8; TRBD2 matches at 12 bases. CDR1 SGHVS and CDR2 FQNEAQ come from the germline V gene. This CDR3 has 15 residues. The J segment lost 7 bases and the V segment lost 6 bases, leaving 6 bases of the junction unmatched. CDR3: CASRLAGGLRGELFF. The CDR3 nucleotides read TGTGCCAGCAGACTAGCGGGAGGTCTTCGCGGGGAGCTGTTTTTT.

CDR3 protein: CASSSFTGGGQPQHF. In nucleotides, the CDR3 is TGTGCCAGCAGCTCGTTTACGGGGGGCGGTCAGCCCCAGCATTTT. The V call is TRBV5-6, the J call TRBJ1-5, with D perhaps TRBD1 (6 bases). This CDR3 is 15 amino acids long. Trimming removed 3 bases at V and 6 bases at J, with 16 bases between. From germline, CDR1 is SGHDT and CDR2 YYEEEE.

The chain uses TRBV10-3 and TRBJ2-7, with D perhaps assigned TRBD1 or TRBD2 (5 bases each). Trimming took off 11 bases at V and 3 bases at J, with 26 bases between the two ends. The CDR3 is 16 residues long. Germline CDR1 reads ENHRY; CDR2 reads SYGVKD. The CDR3, as DNA: TGTGCCGCCCGGCAAGGGGAAGGAGGTTTTGGCTACGAGCAGTACTTC. It specifies CAARQGEGGFGYEQYF.

V is TRBV25-1 and J is TRBJ1-1; the D is unclear. The CDR3 loop spans 13 amino acids. V gave up 4 bases and J gave up 1 base, with 7 bases separating them. Germline CDR1 and CDR2: MGHDK and SYGVNS. This CDR3 is CASSADWNTEAFF. CDR3 bases: TGTGCCAGCAGTGCGGATTGGAACACTGAAGCTTTCTTT. Looking up the rest from reference TRBV25-1 and TRBJ1-1 gives the full variable domain: EADIYQTPRYLVIGTGKKITLECSQTMGHDKMYWYQQDPGMELHLIHYSYGVNSTEKGDLSSESTVSRIRTEHFPLTLESARPSHTSQYLCASSADWNTEAFFGQGTRLTVV.

The chain has TRBV9 and TRBJ2-5; D could derive from TRBD1 or TRBD2 (5 bases each). Trimming cost V 0 bases and J 3 bases, with 12 bases left between them. CDR1 SGDLS and CDR2 YYNGEE come from the germline V gene. This CDR3 is built from 15 residues. The CDR3 DNA follows: TGTGCCAGCAGCGTAGGAGGGGTTCTAGAAGAGACCCAGTACTTC. Protein sequence: CASSVGGVLEETQYF.

This clonotype was seen a handful of times. The chain joins TRBV20-1 to TRBJ2-5; 7 nucleotides line up with TRBD2. There are 13 residues in the CDR3. Germline V gene data show CDR1 as DFQATT and CDR2 as SNEGSKA (reference sequence). CDR3 in amino acids: CSAPGGALKTQYF. In DNA, the CDR3 is TGCAGCGCGCCGGGGGGAGCTCTGAAGACCCAGTACTTC.

The chain combines TRBV25-1 with TRBJ1-6; D call uncertain. V lost 3 bases, J lost 7 bases, and 10 bases lay in between. The CDR3 sequence is 14 residues long. Germline assignment: CDR1 MGHDK and CDR2 SYGVNS. CDR3 nucleotide sequence: TGTGCCAGCAGTGAGTGGACCGGGAATTCACCCCTCCACTTT. As protein: CASSEWTGNSPLHF.

The chain is built from TRBV28 and TRBJ2-5; 8 bases are shared with TRBD2. CDR1 and CDR2 (germline): MDHEN, SYDVKM. The CDR3 has 15 amino acids. J gave up 4 bases and V 10 bases, and 14 bases lay outside the gene matches. The CDR3 region has the DNA TGTGCCAACTCTCCGGGGGGGGCGCGTTCAGAGACCCAGTACTTC. Translated, it gives CANSPGGARSETQYF.

This clonotype turned up a few times. The J gene is TRBJ2-6, the V gene TRBV5-4; 8 bases fit TRBD2. Looked up from germline, CDR1 is SGHNT and CDR2 is YYREEE (reference sequence). V gave up 1 base and J gave up 11 bases; unmatched junction bases: 11. The CDR3 extends over 16 amino acids. The CDR3 protein is CASSLKGRAGGDVLTF. The CDR3, as DNA: TGTGCCAGCAGCTTGAAGGGTAGGGCGGGAGGCGACGTCCTGACTTTC.

In its sample, this clonotype was seen many times. The chain uses TRBV11-2 and TRBJ2-5; D is undetermined. Per the germline V gene, CDR1 is SGHAT and CDR2 is FQNNGV. The CDR3 has 12 residues. The V gene lost 0 bases and the J gene lost 7 bases, with 6 bases spanning the gap. CDR3 bases: TGTGCCAGCAGCTTAGACCGCGGGACCCAGTACTTC. Its protein is CASSLDRGTQYF.

This clonotype was observed a handful of times. The chain carries TRBV10-3 and TRBJ2-5; the D gene is possibly TRBD2 (7 bases). The CDR3 contains 13 residues. The V end was cut by 7 bases, the J end by 2 bases, with 11 bases between. Germline CDR1 ENHRY, CDR2 SYGVKD. The CDR3 DNA is TGTGCCATCAAAGGGGGGGGGCAAGAGACCCAGTACTTC. This sequence encodes CAIKGGGQETQYF.

The V call is TRBV5-1, the J call TRBJ2-5; D possibly corresponds to TRBD1 (6 bases). Germline CDR1 SGHRS, CDR2 YFSETQ. Trimming pared 1 base from V and 0 bases from J, leaving 10 bases between. This CDR3 is 15 amino acids long. The CDR3 protein is CASSLQGSNQETQYF. The CDR3 DNA sequence: TGCGCCAGCAGCTTGCAGGGGTCGAACCAAGAGACCCAGTACTTC.

This clonotype was detected a few times. The gene calls are TRBV29-1 and TRBJ2-3, with D unresolved. Germline V CDR1 and CDR2: SQVTM, ANQGSEA. Between the trimmed V and J ends, which lost 0 bases and 10 bases, there was a span of 8 bases. This CDR3 comprises 11 residues. The CDR3 coding sequence is TGCAGCGTTGAAGATTCGGGTGCGCAGTATTTT. This encodes CSVEDSGAQYF.

On this clonotype: Since a much larger clone is just one base distant, this may be a read error. The chain carries TRBV12-3 or TRBV12-4 and TRBJ2-1; TRBD1 is a possible D gene (5 bases). This CDR3 is built from 14 residues. The CDR3 DNA reads TGTGCCAGCAGTTTAGGTGACAGATACAATAAGCAGTTCTTC. It encodes CASSLGDRYNKQFF.

The chain employs TRBV7-2 and TRBJ2-3; D is perhaps TRBD1 (5 bases). With 0 bases removed from V and 2 bases from J, the gap between germline ends came to 12 bases. CDR1 SGHTA and CDR2 FQGNSA come from the germline V gene. The CDR3 is 16 residues long. The CDR3 nucleotides read TGTGCCAGCAGCTTAGCCAGGACACCAATCACAGATACGCAGTATTTT. Protein: CASSLARTPITDTQYF.

V and J are TRBV5-1 and TRBJ2-3; the match to TRBD2 covers 10 bases. Trimming cost V 3 bases and J 1 base; bases outside gene matches: 5. Germline V gives CDR1 SGHRS, CDR2 YFSETQ. CDR3 length equals 16 residues. The CDR3 DNA is TGCGCCAGCAGCTATTCCGGGACTAGCGGCACAGATACGCAGTATTTT. This codes for CASSYSGTSGTDTQYF.

Here the CDR3 DNA reads TGTGCCAGCGGTTACGTTGTTGAGACCCAGTACTTC. This sequence encodes CASGYVVETQYF. This sequence joins TRBV12-3 or TRBV12-4 and TRBJ2-5; D remains unclear. The CDR3 sequence is 12 residues long. Trimming took off 8 bases at V and 5 bases at J, with 12 bases between the two ends.

V and J are TRBV18 and TRBJ2-4; the D gene is possibly TRBD2 (6 bases). Germline CDR1 KGHSH, CDR2 LQKENI. This CDR3 is 15 amino acids long. Trimming shortened V by 3 bases and J by 7 bases, and 16 bases separated the two germline ends. Here the CDR3 reads CASSPLSGARNIQYF. In DNA form, the CDR3 reads TGTGCCAGCTCACCCCTTTCGGGAGCACGGAACATTCAGTACTTC. The variable domain in full, with the rest retrieved from reference TRBV18 and TRBJ2-4, is NAGVMQNPRHLVRRRGQEARLRCSPMKGHSHVYWYRQLPEEGLKFMVYLQKENIIDESGMPKERFSAEFPKEGPSILRIQQVVRGDSAAYFCASSPLSGARNIQYFGAGTRLSVL.

This clonotype was counted between two and nine times. The chain carries TRBV7-2 and TRBJ2-5, with 8 bases aligning to TRBD2. CDR3 size: 15 residues. The V gene's germline CDR1 is SGHTA and CDR2 FQGNSA. V gave up 6 bases and J gave up 2 bases; unmatched junction bases: 8. In nucleotides, the CDR3 is TGTGCCAGCAGACCTGGCGGGAGGATGCAAGAGACCCAGTACTTC. This encodes CASRPGGRMQETQYF.

A few counts support this clonotype. This sequence joins TRBV7-6 and TRBJ2-1, with TRBD2 as a possible D gene (5 bases). The germline V and J ends were trimmed by 1 base and 4 bases, with 20 bases remaining between them. This CDR3 spans 18 amino acids. Germline V gene sequence: CDR1 SGHVS, CDR2 FNYEAQ. CDR3 residues: CASSLGPRSGGLYNEQFF. The CDR3 bases are TGTGCCAGCAGCTTAGGCCCGAGGTCGGGCGGGCTTTACAATGAGCAGTTCTTC.